This T cell receptor beta chain emerged from a study of regulatory T cells in long-lasting Graves disease. Overall study results and limits: Having only a small sample size may have limited accuracy. Patients whose Graves' disease persisted exhibited lower TCR diversity than those newly diagnosed. Persistent disease was associated with favored TRBV28 usage and with favored use of TRBJ1-2 and TRBJ2-5.

Time point of the sample: persistent/refractory GD, antithyroid drugs over 5 years with positive TRAb. RNA from PBMCs was the source of the TCR library. Patients of an endocrinology department in Xi'an, China, were included. Remarks on this clonotype: Its antigen is as yet unknown.

With iRepertoire HTBI primers and Arm-PCR of CDR3 regions, TCR beta libraries were built. TCRdb re-analysed the multiplex PCR reads in MiXCR, keeping a single row per CDR3 protein. The table has under 350,000 distinct CDR3 sequences, more than 20% seen once. The CDR3 sequence is 11 residues long. The germline V and J ends were trimmed by 7 bases and 9 bases, with 13 bases remaining between them. Germline CDR1 reads SQVTM; CDR2 reads ANQGSEA. The sample was peripheral blood mononuclear cells (PBMCs), taken when the disease was refractory, from a patient treated with antithyroid drugs. This rearrangement joins TRBV29-1 to TRBJ2-1; no clear D gene. The TCR comes from a female donor with Graves disease. CDR3 sequence (DNA): TGCAGCGATCTTCAAGGCACTGAGCAGTTCTTC. It translates to CSDLQGTEQFF.